The clone carrying this TCR beta chain has just one count. Sequenced by immunoSEQ multiplex PCR; TCRdb stores in-frame clones only, minus some. This table holds 250,000 or so clones, about 88% found once. This sample stems from a study of blood T cell repertoires in COVID-19. Whole-study context: T cells, B-cell-depleted T cells, or PBMCs provided the cDNA or gDNA that served as material.

The CDR3 has 13 residues. Trimming removed 7 bases at V and 0 bases at J, with 6 bases between. Germline V gene lookup returns CDR1 MDHEN and CDR2 SYDVKM. Material: peripheral blood. The rearrangement joins TRBV28 to TRBJ1-4; D is unclear. The receptor's source is a woman aged 40 to 55 who had recovered from COVID-19. Here the CDR3 reads CASTIATNEKLFF. The CDR3 bases are TGTGCCAGCACAATTGCAACTAATGAAAAACTGTTTTTT.